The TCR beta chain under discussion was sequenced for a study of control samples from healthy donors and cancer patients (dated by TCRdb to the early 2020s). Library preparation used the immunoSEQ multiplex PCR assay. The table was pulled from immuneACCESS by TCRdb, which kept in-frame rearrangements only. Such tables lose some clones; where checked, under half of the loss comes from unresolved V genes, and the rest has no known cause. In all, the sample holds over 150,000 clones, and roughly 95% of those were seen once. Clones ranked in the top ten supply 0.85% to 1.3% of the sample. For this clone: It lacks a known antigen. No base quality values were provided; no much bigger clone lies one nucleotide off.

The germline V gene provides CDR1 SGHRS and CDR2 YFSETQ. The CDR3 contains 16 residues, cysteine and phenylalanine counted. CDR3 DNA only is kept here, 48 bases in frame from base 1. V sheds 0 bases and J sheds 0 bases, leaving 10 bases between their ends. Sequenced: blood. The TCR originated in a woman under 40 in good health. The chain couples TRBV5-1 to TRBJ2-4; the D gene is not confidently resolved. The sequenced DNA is TGCGCCAGCAGCTTGGCCACCTCCCCAGCCAAAAACATTCAGTACTTC. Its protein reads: CASSLATSPAKNIQYF.